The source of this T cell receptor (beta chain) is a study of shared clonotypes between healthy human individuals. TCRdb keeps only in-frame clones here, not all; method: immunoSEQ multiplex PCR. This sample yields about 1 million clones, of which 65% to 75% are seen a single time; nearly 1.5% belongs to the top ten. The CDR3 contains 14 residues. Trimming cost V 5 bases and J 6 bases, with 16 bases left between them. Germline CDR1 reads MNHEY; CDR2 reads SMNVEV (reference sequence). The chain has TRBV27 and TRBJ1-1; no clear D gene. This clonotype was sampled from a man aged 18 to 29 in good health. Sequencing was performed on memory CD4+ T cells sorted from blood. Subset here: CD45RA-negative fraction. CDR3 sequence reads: CASSQPGWVAEAFF. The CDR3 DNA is TGTGCCAGCAGTCAACCGGGCTGGGTCGCTGAAGCTTTCTTT.